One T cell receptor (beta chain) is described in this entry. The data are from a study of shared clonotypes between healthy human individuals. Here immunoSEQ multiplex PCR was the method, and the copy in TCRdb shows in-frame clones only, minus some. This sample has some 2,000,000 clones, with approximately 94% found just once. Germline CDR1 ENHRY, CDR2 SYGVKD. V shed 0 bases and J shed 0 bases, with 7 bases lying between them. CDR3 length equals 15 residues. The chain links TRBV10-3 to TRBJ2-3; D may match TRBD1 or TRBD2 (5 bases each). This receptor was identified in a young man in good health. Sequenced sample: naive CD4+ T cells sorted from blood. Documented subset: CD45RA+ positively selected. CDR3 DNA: TGTGCCATCAGTGAGTCTTGGGGGAGCACAGATACGCAGTATTTT. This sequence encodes CAISESWGSTDTQYF.